Given below is one T cell receptor (beta chain) in context. Per the original data handling: Amplification of reference gene primers was used by the study to estimate nucleated cell counts. Here immunoSEQ multiplex PCR was the method, and the copy in TCRdb shows in-frame clones only, minus some. V, J and clone size are taken as reported in that table, and D and trimming were inferred from the DNA itself. The sample contains 270,000 or so clones, 75% to 90% of which appear only once. The source of the sample is a study of blood T cell repertoires in COVID-19. In the study overall: COVID-19 samples, acute and convalescent, were from the United States, Italy and Spain. T cells, B-cell-depleted T cells, or PBMCs provided the cDNA or gDNA that served as material.

CDR1 and CDR2 from the germline V gene are SNHLY and FYNNEI. The V gene lost 4 bases and the J gene lost 5 bases, with 9 bases spanning the gap. The CDR3 is 12 amino acids. V gene TRBV2 combines with J gene TRBJ2-7; no clear D. Sequencing was performed on peripheral blood. The clonotype originates from a woman aged 40 to 50 who had recovered from COVID-19. CDR3 protein: CASSVRRDEQYF. The CDR3 nucleotides read TGTGCCAGCAGTGTGAGGAGAGACGAGCAGTACTTC.